This T cell receptor (beta chain) was recorded in a study of cytomegalovirus exposure and HLA in healthy donors. The CDR3 consists of 12 residues. The germline V and J ends were trimmed by 1 base and 5 bases, with 3 bases remaining between them. Germline V CDR1 and CDR2: SGHTA, FQGNSA. Researchers ran the PCR with 60 Vbeta and 13 Jbeta primers. Sequencing was performed with immunoSEQ multiplex PCR; in TCRdb, only in-frame clones are kept and a portion is missing. Of some 180,000 clones listed, about 12% are singletons. The V and J genes are TRBV7-2 and TRBJ1-5; D gene unclear. What was sequenced was PBMCs. The receptor was isolated from a man between 50 and 59 years old in good health and CMV-seropositive. In nucleotides, the CDR3 is TGTGCCAGCAGCTTAGACTATCAGCCCCAGCATTTT. Amino acid sequence: CASSLDYQPQHF.